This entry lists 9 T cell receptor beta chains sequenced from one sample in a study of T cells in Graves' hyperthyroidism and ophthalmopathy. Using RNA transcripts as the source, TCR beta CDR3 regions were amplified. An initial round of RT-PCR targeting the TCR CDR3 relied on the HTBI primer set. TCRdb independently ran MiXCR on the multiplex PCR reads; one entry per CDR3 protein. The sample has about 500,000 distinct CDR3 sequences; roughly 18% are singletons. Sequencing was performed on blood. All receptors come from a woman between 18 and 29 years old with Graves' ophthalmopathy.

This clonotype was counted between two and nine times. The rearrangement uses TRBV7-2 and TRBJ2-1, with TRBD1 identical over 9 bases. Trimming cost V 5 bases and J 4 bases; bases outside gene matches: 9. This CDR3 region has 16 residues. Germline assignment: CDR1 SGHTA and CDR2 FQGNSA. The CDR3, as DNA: TGTGCCAGCAGCACCTATGCGGGACAGGGTTACAATGAGCAGTTCTTC. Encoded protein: CASSTYAGQGYNEQFF. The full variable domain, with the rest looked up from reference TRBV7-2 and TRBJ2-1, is GAGVSQSPSNKVTEKGKDVELRCDPISGHTALYWYRQSLGQGLEFLIYFQGNSAPDKSGLPSDRFSAERTGGSVSTLTIQRTQQEDSAVYLCASSTYAGQGYNEQFFGPGTRLTVL.

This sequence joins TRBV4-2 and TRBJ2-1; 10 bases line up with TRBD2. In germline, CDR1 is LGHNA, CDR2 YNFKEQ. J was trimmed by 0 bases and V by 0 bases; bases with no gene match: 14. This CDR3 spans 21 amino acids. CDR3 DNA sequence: TGTGCCAGCAGCCAAGATAAGGGCAGCCTGGGACTAGCGAACTCCTACAATGAGCAGTTCTTC. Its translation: CASSQDKGSLGLANSYNEQFF.

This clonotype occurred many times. This CDR3 is CASSQDTRASKGYTF. For the CDR3, the DNA is TGTGCCAGCAGCCAAGATACTCGGGCTTCAAAGGGCTACACCTTC. The V call is TRBV3-1, the J call TRBJ1-2; D is unclear. The CDR3 runs to 15 residues. Germline CDR1 LGHDT, CDR2 YNNKEL (reference sequence). The V end was cut by 0 bases, the J end by 8 bases, with 16 bases between. The variable domain in full, with the rest retrieved from reference TRBV3-1 and TRBJ1-2, is DTAVSQTPKYLVTQMGNDKSIKCEQNLGHDTMYWYKQDSKKFLKIMFSYNNKELIINETVPNRFSPKSPDKAHLNLHINSLELGDSAVYFCASSQDTRASKGYTFGSGTRLTVV.

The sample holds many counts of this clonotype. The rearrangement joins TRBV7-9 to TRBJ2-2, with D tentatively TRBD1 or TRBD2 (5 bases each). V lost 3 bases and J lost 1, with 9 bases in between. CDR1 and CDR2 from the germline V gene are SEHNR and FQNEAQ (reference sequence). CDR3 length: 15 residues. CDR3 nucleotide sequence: TGTGCCAGCAGCTTCGGGGCGGGGAACACCGGGGAGCTGTTTTTT. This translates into CASSFGAGNTGELFF.

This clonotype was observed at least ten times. CDR3 region: CASSRQEAGIRSSYEQYF. CDR3 in DNA: TGTGCCAGCAGCCGGCAAGAAGCGGGCATACGGAGCTCCTACGAGCAGTACTTC. This chain joins TRBV28 and TRBJ2-7, with D perhaps TRBD2 (6 bases). Germline V lookup: CDR1 MDHEN, CDR2 SYDVKM. The CDR3 contains 18 residues. Between the trimmed V and J ends, which lost 6 bases and 0 bases, there was a span of 24 bases. Looking up the rest from reference TRBV28 and TRBJ2-7 gives the full variable domain: DVKVTQSSRYLVKRTGEKVFLECVQDMDHENMFWYRQDPGLGLRLIYFSYDVKMKEKGDIPEGYSVSREKKERFSLILESASTNQTSMYLCASSRQEAGIRSSYEQYFGPGTRLTVT.

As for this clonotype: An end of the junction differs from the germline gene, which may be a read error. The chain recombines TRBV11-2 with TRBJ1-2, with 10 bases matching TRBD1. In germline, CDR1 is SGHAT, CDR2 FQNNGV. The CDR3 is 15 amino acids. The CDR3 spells CASSSPGTGEDGYTF. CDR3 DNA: TGCGCCAGCAGCTCCCCCGGGACAGGGGAAGATGGCTACACCTTC.

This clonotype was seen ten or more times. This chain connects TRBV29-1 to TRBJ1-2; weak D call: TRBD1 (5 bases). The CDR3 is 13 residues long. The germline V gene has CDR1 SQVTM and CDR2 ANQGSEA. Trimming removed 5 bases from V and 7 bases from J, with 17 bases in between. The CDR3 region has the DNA TGCAGCGTTCTGTCTGGGGGGGAGATTGGCTACACCTTC. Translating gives CSVLSGGEIGYTF.

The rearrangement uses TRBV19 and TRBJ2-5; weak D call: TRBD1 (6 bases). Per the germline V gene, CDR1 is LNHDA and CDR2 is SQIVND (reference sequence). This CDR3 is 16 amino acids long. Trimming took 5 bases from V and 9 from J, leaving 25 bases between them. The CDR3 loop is CASSPPSGQSLGAQYF. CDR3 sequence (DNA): TGTGCCAGTAGTCCCCCCTCGGGACAAAGTTTAGGGGCCCAGTACTTC.

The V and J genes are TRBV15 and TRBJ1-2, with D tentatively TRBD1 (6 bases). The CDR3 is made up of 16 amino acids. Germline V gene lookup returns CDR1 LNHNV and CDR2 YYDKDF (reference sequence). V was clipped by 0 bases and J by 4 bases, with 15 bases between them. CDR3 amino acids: CATSRDPTGQTYGYTF. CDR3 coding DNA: TGTGCCACCAGCAGAGATCCTACCGGACAGACCTATGGCTACACCTTC.